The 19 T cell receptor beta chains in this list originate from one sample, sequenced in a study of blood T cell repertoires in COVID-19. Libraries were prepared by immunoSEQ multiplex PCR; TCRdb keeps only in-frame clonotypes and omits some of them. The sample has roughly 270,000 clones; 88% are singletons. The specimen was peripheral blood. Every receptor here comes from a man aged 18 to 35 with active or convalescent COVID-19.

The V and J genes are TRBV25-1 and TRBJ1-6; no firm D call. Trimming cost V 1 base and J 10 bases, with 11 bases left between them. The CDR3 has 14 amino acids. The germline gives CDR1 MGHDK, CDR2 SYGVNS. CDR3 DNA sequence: TGTGCCAGCAGTGAATTTGGAGGGAAGTCACCCCTCCACTTT. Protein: CASSEFGGKSPLHF.

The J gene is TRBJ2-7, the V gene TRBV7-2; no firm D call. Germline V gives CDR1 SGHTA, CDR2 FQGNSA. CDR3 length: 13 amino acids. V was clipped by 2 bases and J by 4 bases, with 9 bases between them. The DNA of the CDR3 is TGTGCCAGCAGCTTATACCAGAAATACGAGCAGTACTTC. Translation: CASSLYQKYEQYF.

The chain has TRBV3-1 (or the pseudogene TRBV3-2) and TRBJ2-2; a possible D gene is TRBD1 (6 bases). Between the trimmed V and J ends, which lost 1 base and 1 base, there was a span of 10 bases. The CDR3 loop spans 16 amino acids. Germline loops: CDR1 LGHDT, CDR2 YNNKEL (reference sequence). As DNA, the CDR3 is TGTGCCAGCAGCCAAGGTGTAGGGGGGAACACCGGGGAGCTGTTTTTT. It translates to CASSQGVGGNTGELFF.

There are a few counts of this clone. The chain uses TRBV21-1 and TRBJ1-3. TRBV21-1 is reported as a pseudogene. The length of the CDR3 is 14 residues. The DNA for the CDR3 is TGTGCCAGCAGCAACCCCACTGCTGGAAACACCATATATTTT. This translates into CASSNPTAGNTIYF.

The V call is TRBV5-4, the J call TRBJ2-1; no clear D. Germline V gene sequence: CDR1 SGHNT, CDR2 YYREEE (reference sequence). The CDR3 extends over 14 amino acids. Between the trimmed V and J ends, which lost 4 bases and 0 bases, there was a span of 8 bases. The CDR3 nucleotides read TGTGCCAGCAGCACTCTTAGCTCCTACAATGAGCAGTTCTTC. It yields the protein CASSTLSSYNEQFF.

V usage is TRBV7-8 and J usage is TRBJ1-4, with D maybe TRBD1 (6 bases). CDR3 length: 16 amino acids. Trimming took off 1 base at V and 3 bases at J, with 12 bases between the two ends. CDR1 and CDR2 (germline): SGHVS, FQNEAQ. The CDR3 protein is CASSLVGGHPNEKLFF. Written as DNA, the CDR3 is TGTGCCAGCAGCTTAGTCGGGGGGCACCCTAATGAAAAACTGTTTTTT.

CDR3 loop: CASSIDTGALGGYTF. The DNA of the CDR3 is TGTGCCAGTAGTATAGATACAGGGGCCCTGGGTGGCTACACCTTC. The chain joins TRBV19 to TRBJ1-2; TRBD1 aligns across 7 bases. Losses at the gene ends were 0 bases for V and 7 bases for J; bases not matched to a gene: 8. The CDR3 runs 15 residues. Germline V lookup: CDR1 LNHDA, CDR2 SQIVND (reference sequence).

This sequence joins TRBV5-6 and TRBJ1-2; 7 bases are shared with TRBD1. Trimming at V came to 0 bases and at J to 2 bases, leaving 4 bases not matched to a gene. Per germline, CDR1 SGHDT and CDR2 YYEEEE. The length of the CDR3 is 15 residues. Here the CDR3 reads CASSLEGQLNYGYTF. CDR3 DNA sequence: TGTGCCAGCAGCTTGGAGGGACAGCTGAACTATGGCTACACCTTC.

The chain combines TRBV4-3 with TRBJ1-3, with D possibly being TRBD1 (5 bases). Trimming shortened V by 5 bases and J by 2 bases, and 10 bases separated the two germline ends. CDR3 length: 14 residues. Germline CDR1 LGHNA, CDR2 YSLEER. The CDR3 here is CASSVGGAGNTIYF. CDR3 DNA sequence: TGCGCCAGCAGCGTAGGAGGGGCTGGAAACACCATATATTTT.

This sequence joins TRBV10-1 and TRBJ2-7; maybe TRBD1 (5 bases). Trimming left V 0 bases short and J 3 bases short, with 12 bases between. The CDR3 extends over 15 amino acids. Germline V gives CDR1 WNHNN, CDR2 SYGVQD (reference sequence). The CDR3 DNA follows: TGCGCCAGCAGTGAGTCGCCGGCCCAGGGCTACGAGCAGTACTTC. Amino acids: CASSESPAQGYEQYF.

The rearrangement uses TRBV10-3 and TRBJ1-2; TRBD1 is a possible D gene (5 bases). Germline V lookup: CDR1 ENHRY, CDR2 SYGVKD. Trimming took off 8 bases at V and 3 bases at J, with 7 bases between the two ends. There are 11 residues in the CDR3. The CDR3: CAIGADYGYTF. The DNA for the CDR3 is TGTGCCATCGGGGCGGACTATGGCTACACCTTC.

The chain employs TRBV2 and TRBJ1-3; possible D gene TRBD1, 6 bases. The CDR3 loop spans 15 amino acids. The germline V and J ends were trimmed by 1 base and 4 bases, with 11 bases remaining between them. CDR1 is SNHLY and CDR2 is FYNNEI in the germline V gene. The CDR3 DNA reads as TGTGCCAGCAGTGAAGACAGGGTGGGAGGAAACACCATATATTTT. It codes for CASSEDRVGGNTIYF.

The CDR3 region is CASSLVTDWNYEQYF. The CDR3 bases are TGTGCCAGCAGCTTGGTAACTGACTGGAACTACGAGCAGTACTTC. The rearrangement joins TRBV5-6 to TRBJ2-7, with D unresolved. Germline CDR1 reads SGHDT; CDR2 reads YYEEEE. V dropped 0 bases and J dropped 3 bases, with 13 bases sitting between them. The CDR3 is 15 residues long.

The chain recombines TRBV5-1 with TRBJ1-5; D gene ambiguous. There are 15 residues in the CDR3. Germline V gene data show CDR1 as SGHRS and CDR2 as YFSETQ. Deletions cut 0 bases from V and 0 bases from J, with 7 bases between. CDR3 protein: CASSLAPYSNQPQHF. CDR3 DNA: TGCGCCAGCAGCTTGGCTCCCTATAGCAATCAGCCCCAGCATTTT.

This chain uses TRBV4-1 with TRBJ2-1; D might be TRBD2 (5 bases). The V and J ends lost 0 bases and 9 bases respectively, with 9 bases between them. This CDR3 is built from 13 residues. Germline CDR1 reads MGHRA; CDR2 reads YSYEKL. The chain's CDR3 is CASSQDRAGEQFF. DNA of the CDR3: TGCGCCAGCAGCCAAGATCGGGCGGGTGAGCAGTTCTTC.

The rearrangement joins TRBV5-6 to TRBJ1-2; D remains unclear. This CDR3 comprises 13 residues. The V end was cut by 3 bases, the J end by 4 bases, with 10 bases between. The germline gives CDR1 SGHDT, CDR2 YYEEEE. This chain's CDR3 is CASSSSSAYGYTF. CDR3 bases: TGTGCCAGCAGCTCTTCAAGCGCCTATGGCTACACCTTC.

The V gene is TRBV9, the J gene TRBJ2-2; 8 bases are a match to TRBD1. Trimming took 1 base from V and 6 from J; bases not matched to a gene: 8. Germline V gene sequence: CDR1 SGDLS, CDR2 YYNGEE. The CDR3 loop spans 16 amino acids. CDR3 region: CASSVIETGVPGELFF. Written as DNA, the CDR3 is TGTGCCAGCAGCGTAATAGAGACAGGGGTCCCCGGGGAGCTGTTTTTT.

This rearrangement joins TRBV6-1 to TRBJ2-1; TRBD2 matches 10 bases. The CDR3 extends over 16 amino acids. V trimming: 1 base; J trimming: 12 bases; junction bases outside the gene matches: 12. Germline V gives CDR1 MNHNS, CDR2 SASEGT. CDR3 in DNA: TGTGCCAGCAGTGAAGTCGCTAGCGGGGGATCATTGTGGCAGTTCTTC. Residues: CASSEVASGGSLWQFF.

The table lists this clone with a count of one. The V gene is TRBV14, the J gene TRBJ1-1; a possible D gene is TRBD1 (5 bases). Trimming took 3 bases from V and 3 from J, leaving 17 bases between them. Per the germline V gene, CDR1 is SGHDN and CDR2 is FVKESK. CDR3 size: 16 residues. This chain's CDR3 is CASSHGLLGADTEAFF. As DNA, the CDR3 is TGTGCCAGCAGCCACGGGCTGCTTGGGGCCGACACTGAAGCTTTCTTT.